These 5 T cell receptor beta chains were all obtained from the same sample, sequenced in a study of CD4 T cells in relation to SARS-CoV-2 and coronaviruses. CD4+ T cells from unexposed donors were obtained before the COVID-19 pandemic (2011-2018). CD4+ T cells were isolated from the cells after 10 days of culture. The data were produced by immunoSEQ multiplex PCR, yet TCRdb's version contains in-frame clones alone and is incomplete. The sample has some 17,000 clones; about 73% are singletons. These receptors are not linked to any known antigen. Input material: CD4+ T cells from PBMCs, cultured in vitro. The receptor source for this set is a human donor in good health.

This chain uses TRBV7-9 with TRBJ2-5; no reliable D call. The ends were cut back, 1 base at V and 5 bases at J, with 17 bases in the middle. Per germline, CDR1 SEHNR and CDR2 FQNEAQ (reference sequence). This CDR3 spans 16 amino acids. CDR3 in amino acids: CASSLDLTVPGETQYF. In nucleotides, the CDR3 is TGTGCCAGCAGCTTAGACTTAACGGTCCCTGGGGAGACCCAGTACTTC.

This sequence joins TRBV27 and TRBJ2-2; TRBD1 aligns across 11 bases. Germline-derived CDR1 and CDR2 are MNHEY and SMNVEV (reference sequence). The CDR3 is 14 residues long. With 8 bases clipped from V and 7 bases from J, the junction kept 6 bases outside the gene matches. CDR3 sequence: CASGTGGWFGELFF. CDR3 DNA sequence: TGTGCCAGCGGGACAGGGGGTTGGTTCGGGGAGCTGTTTTTT.

The V call is TRBV7-3, the J call TRBJ1-5, with D unclear. Germline-derived CDR1 and CDR2 are SGHTA and FQGTGA. V was cut by 3 bases and J by 5 bases, with 8 bases left in between. There are 13 residues in the CDR3. CDR3 region: CASSFSIYQPQHF. The DNA for the CDR3 is TGTGCCAGCAGCTTCAGTATTTATCAGCCCCAGCATTTT.

The J gene is TRBJ1-1, the V gene TRBV10-2; D may be TRBD1 (5 bases). V lost 4 bases and J 1 base, leaving 13 bases between the germline ends. CDR1 and CDR2 (germline): WSHSY, SAAADI. This CDR3 spans 15 amino acids. CDR3 sequence: CASSASGPKNTEAFF. CDR3 nucleotide sequence: TGCGCCAGCAGTGCGTCGGGACCGAAGAACACTGAAGCTTTCTTT.

CDR3 in DNA: TGCGCCAGCAGCTCTTCCGGGACGAGGGGTACAGATACGCAGTATTTT. This gives the protein CASSSSGTRGTDTQYF. The genes are TRBV5-1 and TRBJ2-3; the D gene could be TRBD1 or TRBD2 (5 bases each). There are 16 residues in the CDR3. Germline CDR1 SGHRS, CDR2 YFSETQ. V gave up 3 bases and J gave up 3 bases, with 17 bases separating them. Variable domain in full (rest from reference TRBV5-1 and TRBJ2-3): KAGVTQTPRYLIKTRGQQVTLSCSPISGHRSVSWYQQTPGQGLQFLFEYFSETQRNKGNFPGRFSGRQFSNSRSEMNVSTLELGDSALYLCASSSSGTRGTDTQYFGPGTRLTVL.